This entry features one T cell receptor (beta chain) sequence. Its matching antigen is unknown. This specimen comes from a study of PD-1 blockade in classical Hodgkin lymphoma. Study-wide context: Intravenous infusions of nivolumab 3 mg/kg reached patients every 2 weeks.

All trial patients relapsed after autologous stem cell transplantation. V lost 8 bases, J lost 5 bases, and 18 bases lay in between. This CDR3 spans 13 amino acids. Germline-derived CDR1 and CDR2 are GTSNPN and SVGIG (reference sequence). Using immunoSEQ multiplex PCR, the repertoire was profiled, and TCRdb retains in-frame clones only, with some absent. The data show 60,000 to 75,000 clones, under 95% seen once. Overall study findings and caveats: Newly diagnosed patients and complete responders had comparable diversity at baseline. Researchers reported that CD4+ TCR diversity, though not CD8+, rose significantly by C4D1. Relapsed/refractory patients reportedly had lower baseline diversity than newly diagnosed patients.

This chain connects TRBV30 to TRBJ1-1, with D maybe TRBD1 (6 bases). This specimen consisted of peripheral blood mononuclear cells (PBMCs), obtained at baseline. The origin of this receptor is a human donor with classical Hodgkin lymphoma. The CDR3 sequence is CAPPRQGRTEAFF. For the CDR3, the DNA is TGTGCCCCCCCCCGGCAGGGGAGGACTGAAGCTTTCTTT.